This TCR beta chain was found in a study of shared clonotypes between healthy human individuals. Broader study findings: What rarefaction showed was incomplete sorted-subset sequencing despite large depth. Non-shared clonotypes were found to have lower generation probabilities than the clonotypes that were shared by all four of the sorted-subset donors.

Splitting of CD4+ cells produced CD45RA+ naive and CD45RA-negative memory subsets. In the original analysis: ImmunoSEQ gave junction-only sequences without quality scores, so filtering differed. Assay used: immunoSEQ multiplex PCR; TCRdb lists only in-frame clones, some missing. The V and J calls and the clone size are those of that table, but D and trimming were determined from the DNA. Among roughly 2.5 million clones, around 94% were seen once, and the ten largest hold over 0.12%. Note on this clone: The antigen is unknown.

Trimming pared 5 bases from V and 7 bases from J, leaving 9 bases between. The germline CDR1 and CDR2 sequences are SGHTA and FQGNSA. CDR3 size: 12 residues. Sample: naive CD4+ T cells sorted from blood. Described subset: CD45RA+ positively selected. This clonotype was sampled from a man between 18 and 29 years old in good health. V is TRBV7-2 and J is TRBJ2-1; D gene ambiguous. In DNA form, the CDR3 reads TGTGCCAGCAGCCCCCGACGGAATGAGCAGTTCTTC. As protein: CASSPRRNEQFF.